The T cell receptor beta chain described here comes from a study of T cell repertoires in cytomegalovirus infection. The CDR3 contains 15 residues. V trimming: 1 base; J trimming: 4 bases; junction bases outside the gene matches: 6. In germline, CDR1 is SGDLS, CDR2 YYNGEE. To note about this clonotype: Its antigen is currently unknown.

TCRdb re-derived calls from the reads in MiXCR, one entry per CDR3 protein. The profile shows some 480,000 distinct CDR3 sequences, roughly a third of them singletons. The chain is built from TRBV9 and TRBJ2-3, with 7 bases identical to TRBD1. The origin of this receptor is a human donor in good health (CMV status not recorded). Some clones in this sample may be carry-over from other donors' samples. The sample in question was cultured PBMCs, obtained from culture after CMV antigen stimulation. The CDR3 sequence: CASSVYFTGADTQYF. Here the CDR3 DNA reads TGTGCCAGCAGCGTATACTTCACAGGGGCAGATACGCAGTATTTT.